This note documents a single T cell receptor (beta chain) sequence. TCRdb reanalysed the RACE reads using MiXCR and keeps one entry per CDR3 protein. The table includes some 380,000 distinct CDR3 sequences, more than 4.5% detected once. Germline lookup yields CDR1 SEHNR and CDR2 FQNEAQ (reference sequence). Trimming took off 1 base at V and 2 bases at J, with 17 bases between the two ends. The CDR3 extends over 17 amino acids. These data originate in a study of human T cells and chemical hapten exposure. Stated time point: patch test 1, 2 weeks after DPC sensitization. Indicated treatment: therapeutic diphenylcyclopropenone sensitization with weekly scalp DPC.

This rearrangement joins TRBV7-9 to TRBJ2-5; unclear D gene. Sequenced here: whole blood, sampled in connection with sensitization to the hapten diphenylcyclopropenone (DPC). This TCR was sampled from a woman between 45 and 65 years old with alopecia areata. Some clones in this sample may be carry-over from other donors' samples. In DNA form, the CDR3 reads TGTGCCAGCAGCTTAGATCCCACGTGGTACGGACAAGAGACCCAGTACTTC. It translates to CASSLDPTWYGQETQYF. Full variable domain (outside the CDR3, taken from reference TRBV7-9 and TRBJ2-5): DTGVSQNPRHKITKRGQNVTFRCDPISEHNRLYWYRQTLGQGPEFLTYFQNEAQLEKSRLLSDRFSAERPKGSFSTLEIQRTEQGDSAMYLCASSLDPTWYGQETQYFGPGTRLLVL.